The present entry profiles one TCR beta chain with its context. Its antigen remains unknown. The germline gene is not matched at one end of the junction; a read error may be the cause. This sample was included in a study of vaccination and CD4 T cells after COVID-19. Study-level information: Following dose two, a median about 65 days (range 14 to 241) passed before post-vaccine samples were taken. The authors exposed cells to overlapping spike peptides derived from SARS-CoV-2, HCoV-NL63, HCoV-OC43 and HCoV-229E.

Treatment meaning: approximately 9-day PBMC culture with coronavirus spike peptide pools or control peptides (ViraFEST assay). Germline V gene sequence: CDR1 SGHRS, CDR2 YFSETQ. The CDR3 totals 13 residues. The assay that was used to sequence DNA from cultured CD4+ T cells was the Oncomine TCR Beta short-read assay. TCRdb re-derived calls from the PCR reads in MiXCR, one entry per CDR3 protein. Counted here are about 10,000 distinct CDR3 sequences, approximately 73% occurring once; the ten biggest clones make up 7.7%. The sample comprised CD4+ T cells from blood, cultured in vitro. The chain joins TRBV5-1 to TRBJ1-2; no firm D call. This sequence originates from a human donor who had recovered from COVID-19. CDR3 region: CASSPDGFYGYTF. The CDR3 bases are TGCGCCAGCAGCCCGGACGGATTCTATGGCTATACCTTC.